This is a list of T cell receptor beta chains from one sample in a study of cytomegalovirus exposure and HLA in healthy donors. Assay used: immunoSEQ multiplex PCR; TCRdb lists only in-frame clones, some missing. The sample has more than 90,000 clones; less than 80% are singletons. Sequenced material: PBMCs. These receptor sequences come from a woman aged 50 to 60 in good health and CMV-seropositive. Both conserved end residues are part of each CDR3. Fields, in order: CDR3 length, V gene, J gene, clone size, D gene, CDR3 protein, CDR3 DNA. D genes are given only for firm matches. Expanded clones get a size class; other rows say once, few or many, or leave the size out.

>14|TRBV5-6|TRBJ1-1|-|-
CASSLVGGTTEAFF
TGTGCCAGCAGCTTGGTGGGAGGGACGACTGAAGCTTTCTTT
>13|TRBV10-2|TRBJ2-5|-|TRBD2
CASRPTSEETQYF
TGCGCCAGCAGACCTACTAGCGAAGAGACCCAGTACTTC
>14|TRBV5-5|TRBJ2-3|-|-
CASSLDTTTDTQYF
TGTGCCAGCAGCTTGGACACGACAACAGATACGCAGTATTTT
>14|TRBV6-1|TRBJ2-5|-|TRBD2
CASNAAGGRETQYF
TGTGCCAGCAATGCAGCGGGAGGGCGGGAGACCCAGTACTTC
>14|TRBV14|TRBJ1-2|-|TRBD1
CASSLRQGAYGYTF
TGTGCCAGCAGCCTACGACAGGGAGCCTATGGCTACACCTTC
>13|TRBV27|TRBJ2-3|once|-
CASSLATTTPQYF
TGTGCCAGCAGTTTAGCGACGACAACACCGCAGTATTTT
>14|TRBV10-3|TRBJ2-3|few|-
CAISESAGTDTQYF
TGTGCCATCAGTGAGTCGGCAGGCACAGATACGCAGTATTTT
>14|TRBV5-4|TRBJ1-2|-|-
CASTPLQGLKGYTF
TGTGCCAGCACCCCCTTACAGGGACTAAAGGGCTACACCTTC
>14|TRBV4-3|TRBJ1-1|few|-
CASSQDHRGTEAFF
TGCGCCAGCAGCCAAGACCACCGGGGCACTGAAGCTTTCTTT
>13|TRBV6-5|TRBJ1-2|-|-
CASRAEGSVGYTF
TGTGCCAGCAGGGCCGAGGGTTCGGTTGGCTACACCTTC
>15|TRBV18|TRBJ1-5|-|-
CASSPRGGVDQPQHF
TGTGCCAGCTCACCACGAGGGGGAGTGGATCAGCCCCAGCATTTT
>13|TRBV28|TRBJ2-7|few|-
CASSTGTDGGRYF
TGTGCCAGCAGTACAGGGACGGATGGGGGCCGGTACTTC
>17|TRBV7-7|TRBJ2-5|-|TRBD2
CASSPRSGERYQETQYF
TGTGCCAGCAGCCCGCGGAGCGGGGAAAGGTACCAAGAGACCCAGTACTTC
>14|TRBV6-5|TRBJ1-2|-|-
CASSYSLGGGGYTF
TGTGCCAGCAGTTACTCGCTGGGGGGGGGAGGCTACACCTTC
>16|TRBV6-5|TRBJ2-1|-|TRBD2
CASSLLADSSYNEQFF
TGTGCCAGCAGTTTACTAGCGGATAGCTCCTACAATGAGCAGTTCTTC
>13|TRBV7-9|TRBJ1-1|-|TRBD1
CASSQDRDTEAFF
TGTGCCAGCAGCCAGGACAGGGACACTGAAGCTTTCTTT
>13|TRBV28|TRBJ1-2|-|-
CASSSGVAYGYTF
TGTGCCAGCAGTTCTGGCGTAGCCTATGGCTACACCTTC
>14|TRBV6-5|TRBJ1-6|-|-
CASSGAYPHSPLHF
TGTGCCAGCAGTGGGGCCTATCCGCATTCACCCCTCCACTTT
>18|TRBV27|TRBJ2-3|-|-
CASILTMGGGYSTDTQYF
TGTGCCAGCATCCTAACAATGGGGGGTGGATATAGCACAGATACGCAGTATTTT
>15|TRBV10-3|TRBJ1-1|-|TRBD1
CAIRKDRYGDTEAFF
TGTGCCATCAGGAAGGACAGGTACGGGGACACTGAAGCTTTCTTT
>11|TRBV28|TRBJ2-7|-|-
CASSSPNEQYF
TGTGCCAGCAGTTCCCCCAACGAGCAGTACTTC
>16|TRBV5-5|TRBJ1-5|-|TRBD1
CASSLDGTANNQPQHF
TGTGCCAGCAGCTTGGACGGGACAGCGAACAATCAGCCCCAGCATTTT
>21|TRBV12-5|TRBJ2-3|-|TRBD2
CASGTTQKETGTSVSTDTQYF
TGTGCTAGTGGAACTACCCAAAAAGAAACCGGGACTAGCGTCAGCACAGATACGCAGTATTTT
>17|TRBV15|TRBJ2-2|-|-
CATSRDRRGAGTGELFF
TGTGCCACCAGCAGAGATCGACGGGGGGCAGGGACCGGGGAGCTGTTTTTT
>13|TRBV10-3|TRBJ1-1|few|-
CAIKRDMNTEAFF
TGTGCCATCAAGAGGGATATGAACACTGAAGCTTTCTTT
>14|TRBV12-5|TRBJ1-2|-|-
CASARWGQHYGYTF
TGTGCTAGTGCTCGATGGGGACAACACTATGGCTACACCTTC
>14|TRBV10-3|TRBJ2-7|-|TRBD2
CAISVLAGGYEQYF
TGTGCCATCAGTGTGCTAGCGGGTGGCTACGAGCAGTACTTC
>13|TRBV29-1|TRBJ2-6|-|-
CSVDISGANVLTF
TGCAGCGTTGATATCTCTGGGGCCAACGTCCTGACTTTC
>14|TRBV5-1|TRBJ1-1|-|-
CASSLDSTVPEAFF
TGCGCCAGCAGCTTGGACTCAACGGTCCCTGAAGCTTTCTTT
>12|TRBV25-1|TRBJ2-7|-|-
CASSSRGGVSYF
TGTGCCAGCAGTTCGCGGGGTGGGGTCTCGTACTTC
>14|TRBV5-1|TRBJ1-2|-|TRBD1
CASSFGTGGYGYTF
TGCGCCAGCAGCTTTGGGACAGGGGGCTATGGCTACACCTTC
>15|TRBV18|TRBJ2-7|-|-
CASSPQGHLLDEQYF
TGTGCCAGCTCACCGCAGGGGCACCTTCTCGACGAGCAGTACTTC
>16|TRBV6-5|TRBJ2-5|-|-
CASSFLEGVRAKTQYF
TGTGCCAGCAGTTTCCTCGAGGGCGTCCGGGCGAAGACCCAGTACTTC
>13|TRBV27|TRBJ1-2|-|-
CASSLSAGVGYTF
TGTGCCAGCAGTTTATCGGCAGGCGTTGGCTACACCTTC
>14|TRBV27|TRBJ2-7|-|TRBD2
CASSPGTSGSEQYF
TGTGCCAGCAGTCCAGGGACTAGCGGGAGCGAGCAGTACTTC
>13|TRBV9|TRBJ2-4|-|TRBD1
CASSVHRGDIQYF
TGTGCCAGCAGCGTACACAGGGGAGACATTCAGTACTTC
>16|TRBV5-6|TRBJ1-1|few|-
CASSSPYRVVNTEAFF
TGTGCCAGCAGCTCCCCGTACAGGGTGGTGAACACTGAAGCTTTCTTT
>16|TRBV19|TRBJ1-3|once|-
CASSNPTGTSGNTIYF
TGTGCCAGTAGTAATCCGACAGGAACCTCTGGAAACACCATATATTTT
>14|TRBV5-6|TRBJ2-3|-|TRBD2
CASSLAGVADTQYF
TGTGCCAGCAGCTTAGCGGGAGTCGCAGATACGCAGTATTTT
>14|TRBV28|TRBJ1-4|-|TRBD1
CAGSGGQGGEKLFF
TGTGCCGGCAGTGGGGGACAGGGCGGTGAAAAACTGTTTTTT